The 14 T cell receptor beta chains below come from one sample, sequenced in a study of graft-versus-host responses after intestinal transplantation. For these receptors, no antigen is known. Clones were read by immunoSEQ multiplex PCR, and TCRdb kept only the in-frame ones, dropping some. This table holds tens of thousands of clones, 90% to 95% found once. Sequenced here: unstimulated CD8+ T cells sorted from spleen or lymph node cells, sampled before intestinal transplant. The receptors were gathered from a human donor who received an intestinal transplant.

The V gene is TRBV5-4, the J gene TRBJ2-3; 13 bases agree with TRBD2. CDR1 and CDR2 from the germline V gene are SGHNT and YYREEE (reference sequence). The V and J ends lost 4 bases and 5 bases, in that order; junction bases with no gene match: 7. This CDR3 has 16 amino acids. This CDR3 reads CASSTGLAGAVDTQYF. Written as DNA, the CDR3 is TGTGCCAGCAGCACTGGACTAGCGGGGGCCGTAGATACGCAGTATTTT.

This chain joins TRBV7-9 and TRBJ2-5; 8 nucleotides match TRBD1. The J segment lost 4 bases and the V segment lost 4 bases, leaving 5 bases of the junction unmatched. This CDR3 spans 14 amino acids. Per germline, CDR1 SEHNR and CDR2 FQNEAQ (reference sequence). This CDR3 reads CASSSTDRVETQYF. The CDR3 nucleotides read TGTGCCAGCAGCTCTACGGACAGGGTAGAGACCCAGTACTTC.

This clone was recorded once. The chain combines TRBV13 with TRBJ1-1; 7 bases are shared with TRBD1. Germline V lookup: CDR1 PRHDT, CDR2 FYEKMQ (reference sequence). Losses at the gene ends were 4 bases for V and 10 bases for J; bases not matched to a gene: 6. This CDR3 is 12 amino acids long. CDR3 residues: CASSSQGPRAFF. CDR3 bases: TGTGCCAGCAGCTCACAGGGGCCCCGAGCTTTCTTT.

The chain recombines TRBV19 with TRBJ1-3; D remains ambiguous. Trimming took off 3 bases at V and 2 bases at J, with 11 bases between the two ends. The CDR3 contains 15 residues. Germline-derived CDR1 and CDR2 are LNHDA and SQIVND (reference sequence). CDR3 sequence: CASSMFWQAGNTIYF. The CDR3 DNA is TGTGCCAGTAGTATGTTTTGGCAGGCTGGAAACACCATATATTTT.

This chain uses TRBV10-2 with TRBJ2-1; D uncertain. The germline V and J ends were trimmed by 0 bases and 4 bases, with 10 bases remaining between them. In germline, CDR1 is WSHSY, CDR2 SAAADI. This CDR3 is built from 15 residues. The chain's CDR3 is CASSESYGQYNEQFF. CDR3 nucleotides: TGCGCCAGCAGTGAGTCTTATGGGCAGTACAATGAGCAGTTCTTC.

The chain uses TRBV2 and TRBJ2-1; no definite D call. Germline V gene sequence: CDR1 SNHLY, CDR2 FYNNEI. This CDR3 has 13 amino acids. V dropped 3 bases and J dropped 3 bases, with 6 bases sitting between them. DNA of the CDR3: TGTGCCAGCAGTGACAGCTACTACAATGAGCAGTTCTTC. This translates into CASSDSYYNEQFF.

The rearrangement joins TRBV7-7 to TRBJ2-1; TRBD2 matches at 7 bases. V lost 3 bases, J lost 8 bases, and 7 bases stayed unmatched. The germline gives CDR1 SSHAT, CDR2 FNYEAQ (reference sequence). The length of the CDR3 is 14 residues. The CDR3: CASSFGGGRDEQFF. DNA of the CDR3: TGTGCCAGCAGCTTCGGGGGAGGGAGGGATGAGCAGTTCTTC.

The chain recombines TRBV30 with TRBJ2-7; 7 positions match TRBD1. This CDR3 region has 13 residues. Germline trimming cut 5 bases from V and 2 bases from J; bases unmatched to any gene: 6. Per the germline V gene, CDR1 is GTSNPN and CDR2 is SVGIG (reference sequence). CDR3 residues: CAWGTGAPYEQYF. In DNA, the CDR3 is TGTGCCTGGGGTACAGGGGCCCCCTACGAGCAGTACTTC. The full variable domain, in which reference TRBV30 and TRBJ2-7 provide the parts outside the CDR3, is SQTIHQWPATLVQPVGSPLSLECTVEGTSNPNLYWYRQAAGRGLQLLFYSVGIGQISSEVPQNLSASRPQDRQFILSSKKLLLSDSGFYLCAWGTGAPYEQYFGPGTRLTVT.

The rearrangement links TRBV27 to TRBJ2-3; tentatively, D is TRBD2 (5 bases). Deletions cut 1 base from V and 4 bases from J, with 9 bases between. This CDR3 is 14 amino acids long. Germline CDR1 and CDR2: MNHEY and SMNVEV (reference sequence). CDR3 in DNA: TGTGCCAGCAGTTTATACGGGATAGCAGATACGCAGTATTTT. Its protein product is CASSLYGIADTQYF.

CDR3 protein: CASSAYSQADPYNSPLHF. As DNA, the CDR3 is TGTGCCAGCAGCGCGTATTCGCAGGCGGACCCTTATAATTCACCCCTCCACTTT. The chain links TRBV9 to TRBJ1-6; D call uncertain. This CDR3 spans 18 amino acids. Germline-derived CDR1 and CDR2 are SGDLS and YYNGEE. V lost 3 bases to trimming and J lost 4 bases, with 20 bases between them.

This clone has only one observation. Other DNA variants within this sample encode the same CDR3. The chain links TRBV19 to TRBJ2-1, with 10 bases identical to TRBD2. Per the germline V gene, CDR1 is LNHDA and CDR2 is SQIVND (reference sequence). The CDR3 length is 14 residues. After removal of 5 bases from V and 7 bases from J, the junction contained 5 bases not matched to a gene. The CDR3 loop reads CASSLAGEGNEQFF. The CDR3 DNA sequence: TGTGCCAGTAGTCTAGCGGGAGAAGGGAATGAGCAGTTCTTC.

The table lists this clone with a count of one. The CDR3 sequence is CASSLALGEPPDTQYF. Written as DNA, the CDR3 is TGTGCCAGCAGCTTGGCCTTGGGAGAGCCCCCAGATACGCAGTATTTT. This chain connects TRBV5-4 to TRBJ2-3; a possible D gene is TRBD2 (5 bases). Germline CDR1 and CDR2: SGHNT and YYREEE (reference sequence). The CDR3 spans 16 residues. V lost 0 bases and J 4 bases, leaving 15 bases between the germline ends.

The chain combines TRBV6-5 with TRBJ1-2; D ambiguous. The CDR3 loop spans 15 amino acids. V gave up 0 bases and J gave up 5 bases, with 13 bases separating them. Per the germline V gene, CDR1 is MNHEY and CDR2 is SVGAGI. The CDR3 DNA is TGTGCCAGCAGTTACTCGGGCAGCGGTGTGTATGGCTACACCTTC. It is translated as CASSYSGSGVYGYTF.

The chain has TRBV25-1 and TRBJ2-2, with D unclear. The CDR3 totals 11 residues. V was shortened by 10 bases and J by 5 bases, with 8 bases between the two germline ends. In germline, CDR1 is MGHDK, CDR2 SYGVNS. CDR3 sequence: CATTLTGELFF. The CDR3 nucleotides read TGTGCCACCACCCTAACCGGGGAGCTGTTTTTT. The variable domain in full, completed from reference TRBV25-1 and TRBJ2-2, reads EADIYQTPRYLVIGTGKKITLECSQTMGHDKMYWYQQDPGMELHLIHYSYGVNSTEKGDLSSESTVSRIRTEHFPLTLESARPSHTSQYLCATTLTGELFFGEGSRLTVL.